One and the same sample provided the 5 T cell receptor beta chains below, sequenced in a study of cytomegalovirus exposure and HLA in healthy donors. The primer mix had 60 Vbeta and 13 Jbeta primers. Clones were read by immunoSEQ multiplex PCR, and TCRdb kept only the in-frame ones, dropping some. Of about 110,000 clones listed, around 80% are singletons. Sequenced material: PBMCs. The receptors come from a woman aged 55-70 years in good health and CMV-seropositive.

This chain connects TRBV11-2 to TRBJ2-7; D is undetermined. The CDR3 consists of 13 residues. Per germline, CDR1 SGHAT and CDR2 FQNNGV. V lost 4 bases, J lost 0 bases, and 7 bases lay in between. Here the CDR3 reads CASSSPLSYEQYF. CDR3 coding DNA: TGTGCCAGCAGCTCCCCCCTCTCCTACGAGCAGTACTTC. Variable domain in full (rest from reference TRBV11-2 and TRBJ2-7): EAGVAQSPRYKIIEKRQSVAFWCNPISGHATLYWYQQILGQGPKLLIQFQNNGVVDDSQLPKDRFSAERLKGVDSTLKIQPAKLEDSAVYLCASSSPLSYEQYFGPGTRLTVT.

V is TRBV9 and J is TRBJ2-1; 7 bases fit TRBD2. Germline assignment: CDR1 SGDLS and CDR2 YYNGEE. J lost 3 bases, V lost 0 bases, and 3 bases had no gene match. This CDR3 is 15 amino acids long. The CDR3 nucleotides are TGTGCCAGCAGCGTAGGTCCGGGGGGCTACAATGAGCAGTTCTTC. Its protein product is CASSVGPGGYNEQFF.

This chain joins TRBV6-5 and TRBJ1-3; maybe TRBD1 (5 bases). The CDR3 loop spans 16 amino acids. The V and J ends lost 6 bases and 4 bases respectively, with 19 bases between them. Germline V gene lookup returns CDR1 MNHEY and CDR2 SVGAGI. In nucleotides, the CDR3 is TGTGCCAGCAGCTACACAGCGGGGGGGGTCGGAAACACCATATATTTT. Protein: CASSYTAGGVGNTIYF.

The rearrangement joins TRBV14 to TRBJ2-3; D possibly corresponds to TRBD1 (5 bases). CDR3 length: 15 residues. The V end was cut by 0 bases, the J end by 2 bases, with 9 bases between. Germline-derived CDR1 and CDR2 are SGHDN and FVKESK. The CDR3 here is CASSQDRTNTDTQYF. The CDR3 DNA follows: TGTGCCAGCAGCCAAGACCGGACAAACACAGATACGCAGTATTTT.

The rearrangement joins TRBV5-4 to TRBJ1-2, with D possibly being TRBD1 (5 bases). The CDR3 sequence is 18 residues long. V was shortened by 3 bases and J by 0 bases, with 21 bases between the two germline ends. The germline gives CDR1 SGHNT, CDR2 YYREEE (reference sequence). The CDR3 DNA is TGTGCCAGCAGCTCTAGGGAGGGAGGGGTAGCGGCTAACTATGGCTACACCTTC. Translated: CASSSREGGVAANYGYTF.